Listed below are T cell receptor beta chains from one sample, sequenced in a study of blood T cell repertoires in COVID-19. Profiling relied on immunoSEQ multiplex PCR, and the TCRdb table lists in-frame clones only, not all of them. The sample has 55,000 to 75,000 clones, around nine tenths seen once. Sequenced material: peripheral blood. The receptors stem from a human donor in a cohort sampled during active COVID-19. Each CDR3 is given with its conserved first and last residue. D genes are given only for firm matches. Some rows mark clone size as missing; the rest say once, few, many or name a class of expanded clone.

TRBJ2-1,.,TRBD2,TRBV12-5,CASGFLREGRSSYNEQFF,TGTGCTAGTGGTTTTCTCCGGGAGGGCCGGAGCTCCTACAATGAGCAGTTCTTC
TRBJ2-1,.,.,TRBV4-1,CASSQDRAAGNYNEQFF,TGCGCCAGCAGCCAAGATAGGGCTGCGGGCAACTACAATGAGCAGTTCTTC
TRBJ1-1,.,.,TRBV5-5,CASSQGQGITEAFF,TGTGCCAGCAGCCAGGGGCAGGGTATCACTGAAGCTTTCTTT
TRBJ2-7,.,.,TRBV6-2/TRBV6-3,CASSRWWGDSYEQYF,TGTGCCAGCAGTAGGTGGTGGGGGGACTCCTACGAGCAGTACTTC
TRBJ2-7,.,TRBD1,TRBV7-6,CASSPSGQGTAEQYF,TGTGCCAGCAGCCCCAGCGGACAGGGGACGGCCGAGCAGTACTTC
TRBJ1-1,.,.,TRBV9,CASTDSPYMNTEAFF,TGTGCCAGCACGGACAGCCCATACATGAACACTGAAGCTTTCTTT
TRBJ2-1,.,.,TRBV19,CASSQNPTTDYNEQFF,TGTGCCAGTAGTCAGAACCCCACGACAGATTACAATGAGCAGTTCTTC
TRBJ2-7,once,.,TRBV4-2,CASSQVSRRGHEQYF,TGTGCCAGCAGCCAGGTCTCGCGCAGGGGTCACGAGCAGTACTTC
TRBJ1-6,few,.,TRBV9,CASSVGISSPLHF,TGTGCCAGCAGCGTAGGCATTAGTTCACCCCTCCACTTT
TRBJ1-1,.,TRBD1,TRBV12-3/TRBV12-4,CASTPQGQGRAFF,TGTGCCAGCACCCCCCAGGGACAGGGACGTGCTTTCTTT
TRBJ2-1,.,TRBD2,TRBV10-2,CASKYGTSGSVEQFF,TGCGCCAGCAAGTATGGGACTAGCGGGAGTGTTGAGCAGTTCTTC
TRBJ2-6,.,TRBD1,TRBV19,CASSHPGQGSGANVLTF,TGTGCCAGTAGTCACCCGGGACAGGGTTCTGGGGCCAACGTCCTGACTTTC
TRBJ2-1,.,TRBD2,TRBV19,CASSIGGRAAYNEQFF,TGTGCCAGTAGTATCGGCGGGAGGGCCGCCTACAATGAGCAGTTCTTC
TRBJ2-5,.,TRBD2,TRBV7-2,CASSLGGGQGETQYF,TGTGCCAGCAGCTTAGGCGGGGGGCAGGGGGAGACCCAGTACTTC
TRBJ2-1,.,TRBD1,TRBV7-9,CASSSGQGGLDEQFF,TGTGCCAGCAGCTCGGGACAGGGTGGTTTGGATGAGCAGTTCTTC
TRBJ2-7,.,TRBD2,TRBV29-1,CSVGRYGGASGEQYF,TGCAGCGTTGGGAGATACGGGGGGGCTAGCGGCGAGCAGTACTTC
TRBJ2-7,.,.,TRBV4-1,CASSQEFELFSYEQYF,TGCGCCAGCAGCCAAGAATTTGAACTGTTCTCCTACGAGCAGTACTTC
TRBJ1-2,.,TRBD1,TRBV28,CASSLGTGGYYGYTF,TGTGCCAGCAGTCTAGGGACAGGGGGTTACTATGGCTACACCTTC
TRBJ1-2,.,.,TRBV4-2,CASSPLGGTNYGYTF,TGTGCCAGCAGCCCCCTGGGGGGAACCAACTATGGCTACACCTTC
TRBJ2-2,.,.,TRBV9,CASSPGIGELFF,TGTGCCAGCAGCCCAGGGATCGGGGAGCTGTTTTTT
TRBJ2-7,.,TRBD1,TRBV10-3,CAISEQTGAVSYEQYF,TGTGCCATCAGTGAGCAAACAGGGGCAGTTTCCTACGAGCAGTACTTC
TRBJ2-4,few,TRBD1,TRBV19,CASSRQGSNIQYF,TGTGCCAGTAGCCGACAGGGGTCTAACATTCAGTACTTC
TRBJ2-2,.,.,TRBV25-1,CASSDRPYPGELFF,TGTGCCAGCTCTGACAGGCCCTATCCCGGGGAGCTGTTTTTT
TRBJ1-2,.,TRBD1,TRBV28,CASSLRKSGTGNGYTF,TGTGCCAGCAGCCTAAGAAAATCCGGGACAGGGAACGGCTACACCTTC
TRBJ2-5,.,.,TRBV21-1,CASTYKDRGLGETQYF,TGTGCCAGCACATACAAAGACAGGGGGCTGGGGGAGACCCAGTACTTC
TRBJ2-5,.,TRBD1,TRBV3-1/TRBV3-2,CASSLSGTGPETQYF,TGTGCCAGCAGCCTCTCCGGGACAGGGCCGGAGACCCAGTACTTC
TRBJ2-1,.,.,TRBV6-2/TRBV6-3,CASSRLIRGVEQFF,TGTGCCAGCAGTCGACTCATCAGGGGGGTGGAGCAGTTCTTC
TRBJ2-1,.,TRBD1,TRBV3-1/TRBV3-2,CASSQDPGTGIYNEQFF,TGTGCCAGCAGCCAAGATCCCGGGACAGGAATTTACAATGAGCAGTTCTTC
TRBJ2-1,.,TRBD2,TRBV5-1,CASSLDGGARNEQFF,TGCGCCAGCAGCTTGGACGGGGGGGCCCGGAATGAGCAGTTCTTC
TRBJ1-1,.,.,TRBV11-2,CASSSARGRTEAFF,TGTGCCAGCAGCTCGGCACGGGGGAGGACTGAAGCTTTCTTT
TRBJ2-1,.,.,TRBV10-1,CASSRDLSSYNEQFF,TGCGCCAGCTCTCGTGACTTGAGCTCCTACAATGAGCAGTTCTTC
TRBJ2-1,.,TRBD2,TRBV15,CATSRLAGGQGNEQFF,TGTGCCACCAGCAGGTTAGCGGGGGGGCAGGGCAATGAGCAGTTCTTC
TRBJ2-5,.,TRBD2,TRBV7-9,CASSPGLGEETQYF,TGTGCCAGCAGCCCGGGACTAGGGGAAGAGACCCAGTACTTC
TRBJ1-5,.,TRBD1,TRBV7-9,CASSWGTGNQPQHF,TGTGCCAGCAGCTGGGGGACAGGGAATCAGCCCCAGCATTTT
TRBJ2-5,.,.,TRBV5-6,CASSLWAEAETQYF,TGTGCCAGCAGCCTCTGGGCCGAAGCAGAGACCCAGTACTTC
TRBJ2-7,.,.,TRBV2,CASSEDKDTSYEQYF,TGTGCCAGCAGTGAAGACAAGGACACTTCCTACGAGCAGTACTTC
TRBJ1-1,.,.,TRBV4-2,CASSQDWSRGTEAFF,TGTGCCAGCAGCCAAGATTGGAGTCGGGGAACTGAAGCTTTCTTT
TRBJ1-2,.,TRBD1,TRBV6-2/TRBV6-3,CASSYGPWTGPLANYGYTF,TGTGCCAGCAGTTACGGCCCTTGGACAGGACCCTTGGCTAACTATGGCTACACCTTC
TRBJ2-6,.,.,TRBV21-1,CASSKVMDRGSGANVLTF,TGTGCCAGCAGCAAAGTAATGGACAGGGGCTCTGGGGCCAACGTCCTGACTTTC
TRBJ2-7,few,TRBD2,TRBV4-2,CASSHSGTRERDYEQYF,TGTGCCAGCAGCCACAGCGGGACCCGCGAAAGAGACTACGAGCAGTACTTC
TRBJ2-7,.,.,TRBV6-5,CASRPNRDFGEQYF,TGTGCCAGCAGACCAAACCGGGACTTCGGCGAGCAGTACTTC
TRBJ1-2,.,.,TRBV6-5,CASSYSSGNYGYTF,TGTGCCAGCAGTTATTCCTCAGGAAACTATGGCTACACCTTC
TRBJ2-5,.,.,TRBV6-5,CASSFRSEETQYF,TGTGCCAGCAGTTTCCGGTCTGAAGAGACCCAGTACTTC
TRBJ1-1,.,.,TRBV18,CASSPVTVEAFF,TGTGCCAGCTCACCCGTCACGGTTGAAGCTTTCTTT
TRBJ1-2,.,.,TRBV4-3,CASSVMGANYGYTF,TGCGCCAGCAGCGTAATGGGCGCTAACTATGGCTACACCTTC
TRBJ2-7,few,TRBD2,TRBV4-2,CASSQEREGLYEQYF,TGTGCCAGCAGCCAAGAGAGGGAGGGGCTATACGAGCAGTACTTC
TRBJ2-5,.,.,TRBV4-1,CASSPTGTPTVETQYF,TGCGCCAGCAGCCCGACTGGGACACCCACCGTGGAGACCCAGTACTTC